The present T cell receptor (beta chain) was sequenced within a study of T cell repertoires in cytomegalovirus infection. The overall study: A matching HLA type, together with CMV infection, was signaled by public TCR beta signatures.

As concerns this clonotype: The antigen remains undetermined.

Overall study findings and caveats: CMV carriers with the relevant HLA were identified by cumulative public TCR beta family frequency.

One entry per CDR3 protein results from TCRdb running MiXCR on the reads. The sample shows approximately 280,000 distinct CDR3 sequences, 22% of them seen only once. The CDR3 length is 14 residues. V dropped 3 bases and J dropped 4 bases, with 12 bases sitting between them. The germline gives CDR1 SGHAT, CDR2 FQNNGV. The sequences come from cultured PBMCs, collected from culture after CMV antigen stimulation. This clonotype originated in a human donor in good health (CMV status not recorded). Some clones in this sample may be carry-over from other donors' samples. The V gene is TRBV11-2, the J gene TRBJ2-5, with D tentatively TRBD1 (6 bases). The CDR3 nucleotides are TGTGCCAGCAGCTTGTACAGGGTTCTAGAGACCCAGTACTTC. Its protein product is CASSLYRVLETQYF.